This T cell receptor (beta chain) was captured by sequencing in a study of cytomegalovirus exposure and HLA in healthy donors. Study conclusions and caveats: Accurate prediction of most subjects' HLA-A and HLA-B alleles from TCR beta sequences was reported.

Worth noting for this clone: The antigen remains undetermined.

With 60 Vbeta and 13 Jbeta primers, the PCR was carried out. Method: immunoSEQ multiplex PCR; TCRdb's copy keeps in-frame clones and lacks some. The profile shows about 240,000 clones, around 80% of them singletons. V lost 2 bases to trimming and J lost 2 bases; unmatched junction nucleotides: 4. This CDR3 region has 15 residues. Germline assignment: CDR1 SGHVS and CDR2 FNYEAQ. The rearrangement joins TRBV7-6 to TRBJ2-3; 7 positions agree with TRBD1. This clonotype was obtained from an older woman in good health and CMV-seropositive. Input material: PBMCs. The CDR3 region has the DNA TGTGCCAGCAGCTTAAGGACAGGCCTCACAGATACGCAGTATTTT. Residues: CASSLRTGLTDTQYF.